A selection of T cell receptor beta chains follows, all from one sample in a study of blood T cell repertoires in COVID-19. The repertoire was sequenced with immunoSEQ multiplex PCR; TCRdb's copy has only in-frame clones and lacks some. The table lists roughly 80,000 clones, roughly 80% of them singletons. Sequencing was performed on peripheral blood. Receptors originate from a human donor in a cohort sampled during active COVID-19. CDR3s include the opening cysteine and the closing phenylalanine or tryptophan. Each record gives: J gene, clone size, V gene, D gene, CDR3 protein, CDR3 DNA. The D gene is left open where the match is weak. Part of the rows lack a size; the others show once, few, many or a class for expanded clones.

TRBJ2-1 - TRBV5-4 - CASPPISGDNEQFF TGTGCCAGCCCCCCGATTAGCGGAGACAATGAGCAGTTCTTC
TRBJ2-5 - TRBV5-1 - CASSLERVGQETQYF TGCGCCAGCAGCTTGGAGAGGGTAGGGCAAGAGACCCAGTACTTC
TRBJ2-5 - TRBV4-3 TRBD1 CASSREWDRGLQETQYF TGCGCCAGCAGTCGGGAGTGGGACAGGGGGTTACAAGAGACCCAGTACTTC
TRBJ2-7 - TRBV5-4 - CASSLGGVEQYF TGTGCCAGCAGCTTGGGCGGGGTCGAGCAGTACTTC
TRBJ1-3 once TRBV11-3 - CASSVGGTGNTIYF TGTGCCAGCAGCGTCGGAGGGACTGGAAACACCATATATTTT
TRBJ2-3 - TRBV5-1 - CASSFDVASTDTQYF TGCGCCAGCAGCTTTGATGTAGCTAGCACAGATACGCAGTATTTT
TRBJ1-1 - TRBV2 TRBD1 CASSRTGTYNSEAFF TGTGCCAGCAGCAGGACAGGGACGTATAATTCTGAAGCTTTCTTT
TRBJ1-5 few TRBV25-1 - CASSESGYSNQPQHF TGTGCCAGCAGTGAATCGGGGTATAGCAATCAGCCCCAGCATTTT
TRBJ1-4 - TRBV15 - CATSRDLGRHNEKLFF TGTGCCACCAGCAGAGATCTGGGCAGACACAATGAAAAACTGTTTTTT
TRBJ2-7 - TRBV4-1 - CASSQDWQGHSYEQYF TGCGCCAGCAGCCAAGATTGGCAGGGTCACTCCTACGAGCAGTACTTC
TRBJ1-5 - TRBV5-6 - CASSYRSGTRDQPQHF TGTGCCAGCAGCTATCGCTCCGGGACAAGGGATCAGCCCCAGCATTTT
TRBJ1-1 - TRBV3-1/TRBV3-2 TRBD1 CASSPRDREYTEAFF TGTGCCAGCAGCCCCCGGGACAGGGAGTACACTGAAGCTTTCTTT
TRBJ2-3 - TRBV7-2 TRBD2 CASSLDISGGDTQYF TGTGCCAGCAGCTTAGATATTAGCGGGGGGGATACGCAGTATTTT
TRBJ2-7 - TRBV9 TRBD1 CASSVGSGTGSYEQYF TGTGCCAGCAGCGTAGGCTCCGGGACAGGGTCCTACGAGCAGTACTTC